This T cell receptor beta chain was sequenced during a study of regulatory T cells in long-lasting Graves disease. Study observations and caveats: More public clonotypes were shared by persistent patients (around 2,800) than by new patients (under 1,000). Persistent cases favored TRBV28, TRBJ1-2 and TRBJ2-5.

Both iRepertoire HTBI primers and Arm-PCR of CDR3 regions were used to build the TCR beta libraries. In TCRdb, the multiplex PCR reads were re-called with MiXCR into one record per CDR3 protein. Of some 470,000 distinct CDR3 sequences in the sample, about a fifth are singletons; the top ten hold approximately 6.4%. This sample's time point: persistent/refractory GD, antithyroid drugs over 5 years with positive TRAb. Extracted PBMC RNA gave rise to the TCR library. Germline V gives CDR1 SEHNR, CDR2 FQNEAQ (reference sequence). V gave up 2 bases and J gave up 2 bases, with 10 bases separating them. The CDR3 has 14 amino acids. This clonotype was observed a few times. The antigen remains undetermined.

The clonotype originates from a female donor with Graves disease. The chain carries TRBV7-9 and TRBJ2-7; unclear D gene. The sample was peripheral blood mononuclear cells (PBMCs), taken when the disease was refractory, from a patient treated with antithyroid drugs. CDR3 in amino acids: CASSLRTQPYEQYF. CDR3 bases: TGTGCCAGCAGCTTAAGGACCCAACCCTACGAGCAGTACTTC.